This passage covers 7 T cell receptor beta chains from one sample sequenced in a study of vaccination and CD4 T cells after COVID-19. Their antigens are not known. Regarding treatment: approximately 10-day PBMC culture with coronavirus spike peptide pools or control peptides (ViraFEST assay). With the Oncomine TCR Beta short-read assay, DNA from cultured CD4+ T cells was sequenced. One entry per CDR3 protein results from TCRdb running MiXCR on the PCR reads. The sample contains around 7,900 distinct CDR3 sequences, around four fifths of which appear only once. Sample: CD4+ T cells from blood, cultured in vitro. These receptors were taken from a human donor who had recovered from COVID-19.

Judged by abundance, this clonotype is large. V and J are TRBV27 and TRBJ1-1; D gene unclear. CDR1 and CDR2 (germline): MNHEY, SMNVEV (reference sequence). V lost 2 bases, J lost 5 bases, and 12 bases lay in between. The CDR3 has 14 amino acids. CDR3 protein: CASSLRSPFTEAFF. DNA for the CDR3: TGTGCCAGCAGTTTACGTTCGCCGTTTACTGAAGCTTTCTTT.

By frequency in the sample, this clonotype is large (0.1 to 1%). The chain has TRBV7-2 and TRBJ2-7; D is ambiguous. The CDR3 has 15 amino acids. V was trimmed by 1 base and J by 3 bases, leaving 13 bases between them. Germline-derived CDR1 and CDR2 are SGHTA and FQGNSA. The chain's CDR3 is CASSLGKARIYEQYF. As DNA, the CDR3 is TGTGCCAGCAGCTTAGGTAAAGCGAGGATCTACGAGCAGTACTTC. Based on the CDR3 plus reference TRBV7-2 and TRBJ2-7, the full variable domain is GAGVSQSPSNKVTEKGKDVELRCDPISGHTALYWYRQSLGQGLEFLIYFQGNSAPDKSGLPSDRFSAERTGGSVSTLTIQRTQQEDSAVYLCASSLGKARIYEQYFGPGTRLTVT.

CDR3 protein: CSARATGVGQPQHF. In DNA form, the CDR3 reads TGCAGTGCTAGAGCGACAGGGGTTGGACAGCCCCAGCATTTT. V usage is TRBV20-1 and J usage is TRBJ1-5; 8 positions match TRBD1. This CDR3 is built from 14 residues. Per the germline V gene, CDR1 is DFQATT and CDR2 is SNEGSKA (reference sequence). Trimming removed 1 base from V and 7 bases from J; junction bases left unmatched: 6.

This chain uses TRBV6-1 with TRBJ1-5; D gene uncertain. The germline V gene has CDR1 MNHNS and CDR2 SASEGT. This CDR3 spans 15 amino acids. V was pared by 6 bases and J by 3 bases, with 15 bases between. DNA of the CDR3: TGTGCCAGCAGAACAGCGGGGTCTCCCAATCAGCCCCAGCATTTT. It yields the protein CASRTAGSPNQPQHF.

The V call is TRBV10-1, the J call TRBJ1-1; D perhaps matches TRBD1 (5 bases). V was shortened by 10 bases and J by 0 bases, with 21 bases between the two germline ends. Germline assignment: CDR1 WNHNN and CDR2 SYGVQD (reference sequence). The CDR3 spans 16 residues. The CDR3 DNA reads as TGCGCCATCCCCAGATCGGGGGATAGGATGAACACTGAAGCTTTCTTT. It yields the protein CAIPRSGDRMNTEAFF.

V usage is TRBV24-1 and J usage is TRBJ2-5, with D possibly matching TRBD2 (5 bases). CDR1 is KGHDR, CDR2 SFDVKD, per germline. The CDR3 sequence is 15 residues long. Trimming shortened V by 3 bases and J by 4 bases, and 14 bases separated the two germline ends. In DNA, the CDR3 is TGTGCCACCAGTGATGCCAGAAGAGGAGGAGAGACCCAGTACTTC. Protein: CATSDARRGGETQYF.

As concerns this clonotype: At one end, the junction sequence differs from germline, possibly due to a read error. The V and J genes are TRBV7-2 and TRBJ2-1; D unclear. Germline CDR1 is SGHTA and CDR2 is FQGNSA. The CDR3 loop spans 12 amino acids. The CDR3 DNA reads TGTGCCAACAGCTTAGTACTTAATGAGCAGTTCTTC. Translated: CANSLVLNEQFF.